These 18 T cell receptor beta chains were sequenced from one sample in a study of shared clonotypes between healthy human individuals. Only in-frame clones appear in the TCRdb table, and some are missing; sequencing was by immunoSEQ multiplex PCR. Altogether about 500,000 clones are present, roughly four fifths being singletons, with the ten largest covering more than 10%. Sequenced sample: PBMCs. Receptors were obtained from a woman between 40 and 50 years old in good health. Some clones in this sample may be carry-over from other donors' samples.

The V and J genes are TRBV7-3 and TRBJ2-3; TRBD2 matches at 11 bases. Per the germline V gene, CDR1 is SGHTA and CDR2 is FQGTGA. CDR3 length: 15 residues. V lost 5 bases, J lost 5 bases, and 6 bases stayed unmatched. The CDR3 reads CASSTLAGGRDTQYF. Written as DNA, the CDR3 is TGTGCCAGCAGCACCTTAGCGGGAGGGAGAGATACGCAGTATTTT. The full variable domain, completed using reference TRBV7-3 and TRBJ2-3, is GAGVSQTPSNKVTEKGKYVELRCDPISGHTALYWYRQSLGQGPEFLIYFQGTGAADDSGLPNDRFFAVRPEGSVSTLKIQRTERGDSAVYLCASSTLAGGRDTQYFGPGTRLTVL.

CDR3 sequence (DNA): TGTGCCAGCAGCTTAGTGGTCGGACGGGGAGCCTACGAGCAGTACTTC. Protein sequence: CASSLVVGRGAYEQYF. This chain connects TRBV7-6 to TRBJ2-7; D may be TRBD2 (5 bases). The CDR3 spans 16 residues. V was cut by 1 base and J by 2 bases, with 15 bases left in between. The germline V gene has CDR1 SGHVS and CDR2 FNYEAQ.

This clone was seen a single time. This rearrangement joins TRBV5-6 to TRBJ2-2; 10 nucleotides line up with TRBD2. CDR1 and CDR2 from the germline V gene are SGHDT and YYEEEE. The V segment lost 4 bases and the J segment 3 bases; nucleotides outside the gene matches: 3. This CDR3 is built from 15 residues. The CDR3 DNA is TGTGCCAGCAGCCAGGGACTAGCGTACACCGGGGAGCTGTTTTTT. This sequence encodes CASSQGLAYTGELFF.

In this sample, this clone turned up once. This chain uses TRBV4-3 with TRBJ2-1, with TRBD2 as a possible D gene (5 bases). The ends were cut back, 1 base at V and 15 bases at J, with 16 bases in the middle. CDR3 length: 13 residues. From germline, CDR1 is LGHNA and CDR2 YSLEER. The CDR3 coding sequence is TGCGCCAGCAGCCAAGGTCTAGCCCCATCCCTGTTCTTC. As protein: CASSQGLAPSLFF.

V and J are TRBV4-1 and TRBJ2-7, with 9 bases matching TRBD1. This CDR3 has 15 amino acids. V lost 1 base, J lost 2 bases, and 3 bases stayed unmatched. Germline V gene lookup returns CDR1 MGHRA and CDR2 YSYEKL. The CDR3 protein is CASSQGRDRAYEQYF. CDR3 DNA sequence: TGCGCCAGCAGCCAAGGCCGGGACAGGGCCTACGAGCAGTACTTC.

This chain links TRBV28 with TRBJ1-2; D is possibly TRBD1 (5 bases). Germline V gives CDR1 MDHEN, CDR2 SYDVKM. The V end was cut by 1 base, the J end by 0 bases, with 9 bases between. This CDR3 comprises 15 residues. CDR3: CASSLLGRANYGYTF. CDR3 nucleotide sequence: TGTGCCAGCAGTTTATTGGGCAGGGCTAACTATGGCTACACCTTC.

As regards this clone: Given a far larger clone just one base away, this is likely a sequencing read error. J is TRBJ2-7 and V is TRBV28; weak D call: TRBD2 (7 bases). Germline values: CDR1 MDHEN, CDR2 SYDVKM. With 6 bases removed from V and 4 bases from J, the gap between germline ends came to 19 bases. The CDR3 consists of 15 residues. The CDR3 protein is CASSPRGPAGYEQYF. In nucleotides, the CDR3 is TGTGCCAGCAGCCCCAGGGGACCAGCGGGATACGAGCAGTACTTC.

The chain uses TRBV4-1 and TRBJ2-3; no clear D. This CDR3 has 15 amino acids. CDR1 is MGHRA and CDR2 is YSYEKL in the germline V gene. V was shortened by 1 base and J by 2 bases, with 10 bases between the two germline ends. CDR3 in amino acids: CASSQGGSPTDTQYF. In DNA, the CDR3 is TGCGCCAGCAGCCAAGGCGGCAGCCCCACAGATACGCAGTATTTT.

The sample holds a few counts of this clone. The rearrangement links TRBV7-8 to TRBJ2-1, with 11 nucleotides matching TRBD2. The CDR3 sequence is 14 residues long. Germline CDR1 and CDR2: SGHVS and FQNEAQ. The J segment lost 8 bases and the V segment lost 3 bases, leaving 3 bases of the junction unmatched. DNA for the CDR3: TGTGCCAGCAGCTTTAGACTAGCGGGATATGAGCAGTTCTTC. This gives the protein CASSFRLAGYEQFF.

Regarding this clone: Given a far larger clone just one base away, this is likely a sequencing read error. The CDR3 spells CAWNPGANALTF. CDR3 DNA: TGTGCCTGGAATCCTGGGGCCAACGCCCTGACTTTC. This chain links TRBV30 with TRBJ2-6; TRBD1 might be the D (5 bases). Germline V gene data show CDR1 as GTSNPN and CDR2 as SVGIG (reference sequence). This CDR3 is built from 12 residues.

CDR3 residues: CASRRTGEGTGELFF. CDR3 nucleotide sequence: TGTGCCAGCAGAAGGACAGGGGAAGGCACCGGGGAGCTGTTTTTT. This chain uses TRBV25-1 with TRBJ2-2; the match to TRBD1 covers 9 bases. Germline V gives CDR1 MGHDK, CDR2 SYGVNS. Trimming at V came to 6 bases and at J to 4 bases, leaving 6 bases not matched to a gene. The CDR3 consists of 15 residues.

This clone was found a few times. The same CDR3 is also encoded by other DNA sequences in this sample. The chain recombines TRBV7-3 with TRBJ2-2, with D unclear. Trimming cost V 3 bases and J 1 base, with 6 bases left between them. This CDR3 is built from 14 residues. In germline, CDR1 is SGHTA, CDR2 FQGTGA. CDR3 amino acids: CASSLGGNTGELFF. In nucleotides, the CDR3 is TGTGCCAGCAGCTTGGGCGGGAACACCGGGGAGCTGTTTTTT.

Notes on this clone: The sample carries other DNA sequences with the same CDR3. In DNA form, the CDR3 reads TGTGCCAGCTCACCGAGGACAGGCCAAGAGACCCAGTACTTC. As protein: CASSPRTGQETQYF. The V call is TRBV18, the J call TRBJ2-5; 7 nucleotides line up with TRBD1. CDR3 size: 14 residues. The V segment lost 3 bases and the J segment 1 base; nucleotides outside the gene matches: 2. Germline CDR1 and CDR2: KGHSH and LQKENI.

The chain has TRBV7-2 and TRBJ1-1, with a possible D match to TRBD1 (5 bases). The CDR3 covers 14 residues. V was clipped by 5 bases and J by 4 bases, with 14 bases between them. Germline V gene sequence: CDR1 SGHTA, CDR2 FQGNSA. In DNA form, the CDR3 reads TGTGCCAGCAGCCCCTATGCAGGGACCACTGAAGCTTTCTTT. It is translated as CASSPYAGTTEAFF.

The gene calls are TRBV28 and TRBJ2-7, with a tentative D call TRBD2 (6 bases). Per the germline V gene, CDR1 is MDHEN and CDR2 is SYDVKM. V lost 6 bases to trimming and J lost 5 bases, with 17 bases between them. The CDR3 extends over 14 amino acids. The CDR3: CASRQGGQVNEQYF. CDR3 in DNA: TGTGCCAGCAGGCAGGGAGGTCAAGTGAACGAGCAGTACTTC.

As concerns this clone: This likely stems from a read error, as it lies one base from a far larger clone. The V call is TRBV10-2, the J call TRBJ2-7; the D gene is possibly TRBD2 (6 bases). The CDR3 sequence is 17 residues long. Germline values: CDR1 WSHSY, CDR2 SAAADI. The CDR3 coding sequence is TGCGGCAGCAGTGAGGCCCTGGGGTGGGCGGGAACCTACGAGCAGTACTTC. Translated, it gives CGSSEALGWAGTYEQYF.

The DNA for the CDR3 is TGTGCCAGCAGGGATGGACTAGCTGCTACCTACGAGCAGTACTTC. The encoded protein is CASRDGLAATYEQYF. This chain links TRBV2 with TRBJ2-7, with 8 positions matching TRBD2. V shed 6 bases and J 2 bases; nucleotides not matched to a gene: 9. Germline CDR1 reads SNHLY; CDR2 reads FYNNEI. There are 15 residues in the CDR3.

This clone was counted a few times. Other nucleotide sequences from this sample produce the same CDR3. The chain carries TRBV7-9 and TRBJ1-3; 7 bases line up with TRBD1. The germline V gene encodes CDR1 SEHNR and CDR2 FQNEAQ (reference sequence). This CDR3 comprises 14 residues. V gave up 5 bases and J gave up 0 bases; unmatched junction bases: 1. The CDR3 nucleotides read TGTGCCAGCAGCAGGGACAGCTCTGGAAACACCATATATTTT. The encoded protein is CASSRDSSGNTIYF.